This T cell receptor beta chain appears in the sequencing data of a study of CXCR3-negative and CXCR3-positive naive CD8 T cells. The CDR3 runs 17 residues. CDR1 is SGHTA and CDR2 is FQGNSA in the germline V gene. Broader study findings: In naive cells, CXCR3-negative and CXCR3-positive subsets had similar TRBV-TRBJ usage; memory cells differed. CXCR3 expression partially decreased after cryopreservation; most assays used fresh PBMCs. Memory CD8+ cells had much lower diversity, and both naive subsets had comparably high diversity.

Concerning this clonotype itself: Antigen: not known.

All TRB cDNA libraries came from 5' RACE performed with UMI labels. TCRdb reprocessed the 5' RACE reads, keeping one entry per CDR3 protein, no DNA. Found here are approximately 52,000 distinct CDR3 sequences; the top ten clones hold about 15%. Each CD8+ T cell subset was flow-sorted in triplicate. Every sort contained 250,000 to 300,000 cells. This TCR came from a human donor in good health. Some clones in this sample may be carry-over from other donors' samples. The sequenced sample consisted of memory CD8+ T cells from blood. This chain links TRBV7-2 with TRBJ2-7; TCRdb's assignment of TRBD2 cannot be checked, as there is no DNA. CDR3 amino acids: CASSLGASGGLYYEQYF.